The 6 T cell receptor beta chains below all came from one sample that was sequenced in a study of TIL therapy for anti-PD-1-resistant metastatic lung cancer listed by TCRdb under 2021. The immunoSEQ v3 hsTCRB kit was used to amplify TCR beta CDR3 regions from genomic DNA through bias-controlled multiplex PCR. Drawn from immuneACCESS, this table holds only the in-frame rearrangements with V and J called that TCRdb kept. Clones are partly lost; checked studies trace under half to an unresolved V gene and leave the rest unexplained. Across this sample there are about 60,000 clones, with about two thirds seen only once. The ten most abundant clones make up roughly 6.6% of the sample. The intended sense of this specimen's time point label: pre-treatment sample, taken before nivolumab and TIL therapy. The starting material was blood, obtained at baseline. All receptors come from a person between 25 and 80 years old with non-small cell lung cancer.

The V call is TRBV5-4, the J call TRBJ2-7; 10 nucleotides align to TRBD2. The length of the CDR3 is 15 residues. J gave up 6 bases and V 0 bases, and 6 bases lay outside the gene matches. Germline-derived CDR1 and CDR2 are SGHNT and YYREEE (reference sequence). The CDR3 nucleotides read TGTGCCAGCAGCTTGGCCAGCGGGAGGGCCGGCGAGCAGTACTTC. Translated, it gives CASSLASGRAGEQYF.

This clone has more than one count but fewer than ten. The V and J genes are TRBV30 and TRBJ1-2; the D is unclear. CDR1 and CDR2 from the germline V gene are GTSNPN and SVGIG (reference sequence). The CDR3 is 11 amino acids. Deletions cut 7 bases from V and 1 base from J, with 7 bases between. The CDR3 sequence is CASRVNYGYTF. CDR3 DNA sequence: TGTGCCTCTCGAGTTAACTATGGCTACACCTTC.

The CDR3 loop reads CASSRYTGMGYGYTF. CDR3 nucleotides: TGTGCCAGCAGTCGGTATACGGGGATGGGCTATGGCTACACCTTC. The genes are TRBV6-6 and TRBJ1-2; D remains ambiguous. The V end was cut by 5 bases, the J end by 4 bases, with 17 bases between. CDR1 and CDR2 from the germline V gene are MNHNY and SVGAGI (reference sequence). The CDR3 runs to 15 residues.

The J gene is TRBJ1-1, the V gene TRBV10-2, with D perhaps matching TRBD1 (6 bases). Germline V gene sequence: CDR1 WSHSY, CDR2 SAAADI. CDR3 size: 12 residues. Trimming cost V 8 bases and J 6 bases, with 13 bases left between them. The CDR3 loop is CASGKGVPEAFF. As DNA, the CDR3 is TGCGCCAGCGGCAAGGGGGTGCCTGAAGCTTTCTTT.

In this sample, this clone turned up a few times. This chain links TRBV6-5 with TRBJ2-1; 7 nucleotides agree with TRBD2. CDR1 is MNHEY and CDR2 is SVGAGI in the germline V gene. There are 15 residues in the CDR3. With V trimmed by 8 bases and J by 8 bases, 15 bases remained unmatched. CDR3 sequence: CASLGVGGSFDEQFF. The DNA for the CDR3 is TGTGCCAGCCTCGGCGTGGGCGGGAGCTTCGATGAGCAGTTCTTC.

For the CDR3, the DNA is TGTGCCAGCAGTACAGGGGGCGGTGCGGGTACTGAAGCTTTCTTT. It encodes CASSTGGGAGTEAFF. This chain joins TRBV6-5 and TRBJ1-1; 9 nucleotides agree with TRBD1. The CDR3 length is 15 residues. With 5 bases clipped from V and 5 bases from J, the junction kept 9 bases outside the gene matches. Germline CDR1 and CDR2: MNHEY and SVGAGI.